The clone carrying this T cell receptor beta chain was seen only a few times. Antigen unknown. This entry belongs to a study of T-cell reconstitution after alpha-beta-depleted transplantation in children. Study-level results: Where alpha-beta T cells came from about two months after transplant was reportedly several hundred expanded graft clones. Among T cells one year after transplant, newly produced cells accounted for most counts and diversity. Surviving recipient cells, namely T cells and thymic progenitors, were the source of high day-60 TCRbeta diversity in some patients.

The CDR3 is 18 amino acids. The V end was cut by 1 base, the J end by 0 bases, with 18 bases between. The TCRbeta library was prepared with unique molecular identifiers. TCRdb re-analysed the PCR reads in MiXCR, keeping a single row per CDR3 protein. The table includes 280,000 or so distinct CDR3 sequences, roughly 11% detected once. The origin of this receptor is a male patient aged 2 to 9 who had a stem cell transplant for chronic granulomatous disease, so the T cells may come from the graft donor. V is TRBV12-3 or TRBV12-4 and J is TRBJ2-5; possibly TRBD1 or TRBD2 for D (5 bases each). The starting material was peripheral blood, obtained 180 days after TCRalphabeta/CD19-depleted stem cell transplant. CDR3 in DNA: TGTGCCAGCAGTTTAGTAAAGAAAGTACAGGACTACCAAGAGACCCAGTACTTC. This codes for CASSLVKKVQDYQETQYF.